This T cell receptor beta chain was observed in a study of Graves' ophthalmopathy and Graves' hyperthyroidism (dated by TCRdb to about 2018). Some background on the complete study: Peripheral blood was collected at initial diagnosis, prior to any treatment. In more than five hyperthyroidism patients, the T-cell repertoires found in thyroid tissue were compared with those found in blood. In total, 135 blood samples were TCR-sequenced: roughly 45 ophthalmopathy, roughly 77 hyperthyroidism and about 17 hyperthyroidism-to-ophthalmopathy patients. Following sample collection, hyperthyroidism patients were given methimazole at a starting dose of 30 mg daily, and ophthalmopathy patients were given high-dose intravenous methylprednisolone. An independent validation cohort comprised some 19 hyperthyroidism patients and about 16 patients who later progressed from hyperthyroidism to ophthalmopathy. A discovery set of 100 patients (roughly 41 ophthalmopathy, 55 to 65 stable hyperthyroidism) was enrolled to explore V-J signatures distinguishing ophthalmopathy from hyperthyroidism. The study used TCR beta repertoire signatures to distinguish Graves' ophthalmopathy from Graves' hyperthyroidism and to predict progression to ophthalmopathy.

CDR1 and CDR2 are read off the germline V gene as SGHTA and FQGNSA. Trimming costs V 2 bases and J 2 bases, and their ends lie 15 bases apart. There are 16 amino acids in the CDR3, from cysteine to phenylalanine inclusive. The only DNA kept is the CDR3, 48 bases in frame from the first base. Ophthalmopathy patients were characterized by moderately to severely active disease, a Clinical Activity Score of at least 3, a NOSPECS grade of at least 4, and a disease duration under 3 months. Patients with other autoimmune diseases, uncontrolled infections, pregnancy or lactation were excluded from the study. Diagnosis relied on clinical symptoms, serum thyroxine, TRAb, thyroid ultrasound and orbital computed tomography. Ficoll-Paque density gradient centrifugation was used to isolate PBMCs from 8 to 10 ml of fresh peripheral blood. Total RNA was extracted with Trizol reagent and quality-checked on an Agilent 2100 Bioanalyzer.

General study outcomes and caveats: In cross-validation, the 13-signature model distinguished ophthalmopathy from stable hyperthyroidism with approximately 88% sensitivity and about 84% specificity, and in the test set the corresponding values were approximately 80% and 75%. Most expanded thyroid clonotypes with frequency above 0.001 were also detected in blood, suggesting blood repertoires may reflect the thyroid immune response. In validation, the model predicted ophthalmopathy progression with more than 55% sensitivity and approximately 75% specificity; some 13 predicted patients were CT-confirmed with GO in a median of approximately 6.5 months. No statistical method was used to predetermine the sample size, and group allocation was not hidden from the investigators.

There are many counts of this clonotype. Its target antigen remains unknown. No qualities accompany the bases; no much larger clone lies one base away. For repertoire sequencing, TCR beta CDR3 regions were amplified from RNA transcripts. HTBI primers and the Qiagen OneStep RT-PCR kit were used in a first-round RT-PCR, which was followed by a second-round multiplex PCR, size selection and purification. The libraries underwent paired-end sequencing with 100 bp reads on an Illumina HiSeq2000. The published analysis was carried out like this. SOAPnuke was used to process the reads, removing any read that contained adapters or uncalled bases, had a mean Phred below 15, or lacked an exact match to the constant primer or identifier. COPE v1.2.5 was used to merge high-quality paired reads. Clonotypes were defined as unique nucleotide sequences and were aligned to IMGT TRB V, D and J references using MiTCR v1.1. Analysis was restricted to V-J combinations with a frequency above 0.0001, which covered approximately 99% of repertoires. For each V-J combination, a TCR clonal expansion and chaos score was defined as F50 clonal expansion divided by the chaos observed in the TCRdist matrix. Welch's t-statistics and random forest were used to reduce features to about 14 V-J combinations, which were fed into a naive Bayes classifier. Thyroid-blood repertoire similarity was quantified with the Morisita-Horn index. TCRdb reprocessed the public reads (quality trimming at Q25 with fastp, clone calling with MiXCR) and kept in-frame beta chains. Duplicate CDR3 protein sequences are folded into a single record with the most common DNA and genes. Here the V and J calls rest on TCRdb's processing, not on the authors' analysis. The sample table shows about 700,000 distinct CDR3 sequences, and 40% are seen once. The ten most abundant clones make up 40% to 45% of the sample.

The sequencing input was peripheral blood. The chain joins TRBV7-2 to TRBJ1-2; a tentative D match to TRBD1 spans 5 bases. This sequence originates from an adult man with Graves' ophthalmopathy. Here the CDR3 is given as CASSLSGGRTNYGYTF. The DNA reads TGTGCCAGCAGCTTAAGCGGTGGACGGACAAACTATGGCTACACCTTC.